These 6 T cell receptor beta chains were sequenced from one sample in a study of cytomegalovirus exposure and HLA in healthy donors (dated by TCRdb to 2017 to 2019). To prepare the library, the immunoSEQ multiplex PCR assay was applied. The clones in this table, taken by TCRdb from immuneACCESS, are in-frame only. Not every clone is retained; where verified, under half of the shortfall comes from an unresolved V gene, and the cause of the rest is unknown. The sample contains approximately 62,000 clones, about 90% of them found a single time. The ten largest clones represent about 1.2% of the sample. Sequenced: PBMCs. The receptors stem from a woman aged 18-29 years in good health and CMV-seronegative.

The gene calls are TRBV19 and TRBJ2-3; TRBD2 agrees at 10 bases. The CDR3 sequence is 13 residues long. V lost 7 bases to trimming and J lost 6 bases; unmatched junction nucleotides: 4. The germline CDR1 and CDR2 sequences are LNHDA and SQIVND (reference sequence). CDR3 sequence: CASNLAGADTQYF. CDR3 nucleotide sequence: TGTGCCAGTAATCTAGCGGGAGCGGATACGCAGTATTTT.

The rearrangement uses TRBV6-1 and TRBJ2-3; tentatively, D is TRBD2 (7 bases). The germline V gene encodes CDR1 MNHNS and CDR2 SASEGT. This CDR3 has 14 amino acids. The ends were cut back, 7 bases at V and 4 bases at J, with 15 bases in the middle. The CDR3 is CASIWRGQADTQYF. CDR3 nucleotide sequence: TGTGCCAGCATCTGGCGGGGGCAGGCAGATACGCAGTATTTT.

CDR3 nucleotide sequence: TGTGCCAGCAGCGAGGGGGATACCGGGGAGCTGTTTTTT. Translated, it gives CASSEGDTGELFF. V is TRBV6-4 and J is TRBJ2-2, with D possibly being TRBD1 (6 bases). There are 13 residues in the CDR3. Trimming removed 6 bases at V and 5 bases at J, with 10 bases between. Per the germline V gene, CDR1 is MRHNA and CDR2 is SNTAGT.

The chain combines TRBV7-9 with TRBJ2-2; 12 nucleotides align to TRBD2. J lost 7 bases, V lost 6 bases, and 9 bases had no gene match. The CDR3 is 16 amino acids. Germline loops: CDR1 SEHNR, CDR2 FQNEAQ (reference sequence). Written as DNA, the CDR3 is TGTGCCAGCAGTGTCCTAGCGGGAGGGCCGGTCGGGGAGCTGTTTTTT. The encoded protein is CASSVLAGGPVGELFF.

The V call is TRBV5-1, the J call TRBJ1-1; the match to TRBD1 covers 7 bases. V lost 4 bases and J lost 4; bases outside the gene matches: 7. The CDR3 loop spans 14 amino acids. The germline gives CDR1 SGHRS, CDR2 YFSETQ. CDR3 coding DNA: TGCGCCAGCAGCCTGGGACAGTCCGGCACTGAAGCTTTCTTT. As protein: CASSLGQSGTEAFF. The full variable domain, rest sourced from reference TRBV5-1 and TRBJ1-1, is KAGVTQTPRYLIKTRGQQVTLSCSPISGHRSVSWYQQTPGQGLQFLFEYFSETQRNKGNFPGRFSGRQFSNSRSEMNVSTLELGDSALYLCASSLGQSGTEAFFGQGTRLTVV.

V usage is TRBV7-8 and J usage is TRBJ2-2, with D possibly matching TRBD1 (6 bases). With 1 base removed from V and 4 bases from J, the gap between germline ends came to 13 bases. The CDR3 length is 16 residues. Germline CDR1 reads SGHVS; CDR2 reads FQNEAQ. This chain's CDR3 is CASSLDRTVTTGELFF. The CDR3 coding sequence is TGTGCCAGCAGCTTAGATAGGACAGTGACCACCGGGGAGCTGTTTTTT.